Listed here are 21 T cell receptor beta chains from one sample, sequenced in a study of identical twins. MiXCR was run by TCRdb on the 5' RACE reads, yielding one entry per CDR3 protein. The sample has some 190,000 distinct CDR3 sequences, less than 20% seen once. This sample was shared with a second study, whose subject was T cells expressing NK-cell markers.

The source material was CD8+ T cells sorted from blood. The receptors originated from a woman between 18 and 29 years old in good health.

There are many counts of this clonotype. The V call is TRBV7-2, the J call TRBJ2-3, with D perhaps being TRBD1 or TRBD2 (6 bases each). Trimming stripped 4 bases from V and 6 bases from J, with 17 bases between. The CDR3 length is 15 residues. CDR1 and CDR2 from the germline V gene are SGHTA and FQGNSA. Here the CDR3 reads CASSSTGAHADTQYF. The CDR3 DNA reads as TGTGCCAGCAGCTCGACGGGGGCCCACGCGGATACGCAGTATTTT.

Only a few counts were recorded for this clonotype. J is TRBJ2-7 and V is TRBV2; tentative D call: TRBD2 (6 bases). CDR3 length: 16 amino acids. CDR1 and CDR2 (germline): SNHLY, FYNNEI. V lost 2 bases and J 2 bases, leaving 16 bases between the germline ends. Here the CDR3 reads CASSELGRLSPYEQYF. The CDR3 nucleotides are TGTGCCAGCAGTGAATTGGGGAGGCTTTCGCCCTACGAGCAGTACTTC.

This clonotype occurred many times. The chain's CDR3 is CASSDWTSGRVTQYF. For the CDR3, the DNA is TGTGCCAGCAGCGATTGGACTAGCGGGAGAGTGACCCAGTACTTC. The rearrangement uses TRBV7-2 and TRBJ2-5; 13 nucleotides align to TRBD2. Germline lookup yields CDR1 SGHTA and CDR2 FQGNSA. With 5 bases clipped from V and 7 bases from J, the junction kept 7 bases outside the gene matches. This CDR3 has 15 residues.

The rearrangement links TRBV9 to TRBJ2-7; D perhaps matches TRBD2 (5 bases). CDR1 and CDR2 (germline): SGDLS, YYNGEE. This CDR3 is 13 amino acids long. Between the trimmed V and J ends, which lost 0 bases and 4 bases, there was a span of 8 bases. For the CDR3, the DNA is TGTGCCAGCAGCGTAGCCGGGGATTACGAGCAGTACTTC. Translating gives CASSVAGDYEQYF.

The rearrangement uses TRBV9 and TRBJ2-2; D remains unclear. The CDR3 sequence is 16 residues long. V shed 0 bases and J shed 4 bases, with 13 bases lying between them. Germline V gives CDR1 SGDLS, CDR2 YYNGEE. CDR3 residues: CASSVAGLNPTGELFF. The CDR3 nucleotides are TGTGCCAGCAGCGTAGCTGGGCTTAACCCCACCGGGGAGCTGTTTTTT.

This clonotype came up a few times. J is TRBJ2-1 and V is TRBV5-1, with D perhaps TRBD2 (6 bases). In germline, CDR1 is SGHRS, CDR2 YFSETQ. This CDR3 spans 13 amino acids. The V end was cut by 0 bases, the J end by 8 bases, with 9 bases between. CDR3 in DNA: TGCGCCAGCAGCTTGGCCGGGGGACATGAGCAGTTCTTC. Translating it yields CASSLAGGHEQFF.

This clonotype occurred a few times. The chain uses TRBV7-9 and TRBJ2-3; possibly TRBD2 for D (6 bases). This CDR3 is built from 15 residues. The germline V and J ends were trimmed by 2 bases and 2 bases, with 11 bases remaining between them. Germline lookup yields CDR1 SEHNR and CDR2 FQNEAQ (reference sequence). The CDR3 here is CASSLWDFPTDTQYF. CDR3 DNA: TGTGCCAGCAGCTTATGGGACTTCCCCACAGATACGCAGTATTTT.

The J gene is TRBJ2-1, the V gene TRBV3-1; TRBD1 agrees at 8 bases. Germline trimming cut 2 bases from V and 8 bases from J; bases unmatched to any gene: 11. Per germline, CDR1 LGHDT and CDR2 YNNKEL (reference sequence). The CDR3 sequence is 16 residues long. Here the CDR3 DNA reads TGTGCCAGCAGCCAAACAGTGGCAGGGGGCGACTATGAGCAGTTCTTC. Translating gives CASSQTVAGGDYEQFF.

The CDR3 DNA reads as TGTGCCAGCAGCTTAGCGAGCGGGGGGGCCGATGAGCAGTTCTTC. Protein product: CASSLASGGADEQFF. The chain recombines TRBV7-2 with TRBJ2-1; 10 bases match TRBD2. There are 15 residues in the CDR3. The trim removed 0 bases at V and 8 bases at J, leaving 4 bases unmatched. From germline, CDR1 is SGHTA and CDR2 FQGNSA.

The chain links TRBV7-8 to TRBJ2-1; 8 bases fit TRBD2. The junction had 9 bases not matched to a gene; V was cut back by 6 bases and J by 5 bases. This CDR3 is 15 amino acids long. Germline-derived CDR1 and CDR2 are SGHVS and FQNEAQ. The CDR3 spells CASRRLAGRDNEQFF. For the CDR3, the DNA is TGTGCCAGCAGACGTTTAGCGGGGCGGGACAATGAGCAGTTCTTC. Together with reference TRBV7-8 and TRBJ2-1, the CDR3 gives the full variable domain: GAGVSQSPRYKVAKRGQDVALRCDPISGHVSLFWYQQALGQGPEFLTYFQNEAQLDKSGLPSDRFFAERPEGSVSTLKIQRTQQEDSAVYLCASRRLAGRDNEQFFGPGTRLTVL.

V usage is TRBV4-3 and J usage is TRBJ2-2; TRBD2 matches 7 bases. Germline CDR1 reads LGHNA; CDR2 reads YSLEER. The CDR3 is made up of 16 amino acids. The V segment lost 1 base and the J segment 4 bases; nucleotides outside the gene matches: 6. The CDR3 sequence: CASSQGRGRSTGELFF. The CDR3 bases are TGCGCCAGCAGCCAAGGCCGCGGGAGAAGCACCGGGGAGCTGTTTTTT.

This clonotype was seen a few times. CDR3 protein: CASSYSQYTEAFF. The CDR3 DNA is TGTGCCAGCAGTTACTCCCAGTACACTGAAGCTTTCTTT. V and J are TRBV6-2 or TRBV6-3 and TRBJ1-1; the D is unclear. The CDR3 consists of 13 residues. Germline V gives CDR1 MNHEY, CDR2 SVGEGT. The ends were cut back, 0 bases at V and 3 bases at J, with 5 bases in the middle.

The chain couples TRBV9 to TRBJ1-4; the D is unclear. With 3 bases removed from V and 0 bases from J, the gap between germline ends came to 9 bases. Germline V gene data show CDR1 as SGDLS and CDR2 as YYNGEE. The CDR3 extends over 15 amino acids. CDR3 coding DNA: TGTGCCAGCAGCGGCCAAGTTGCAACTAATGAAAAACTGTTTTTT. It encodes CASSGQVATNEKLFF.

The DNA of the CDR3 is TGTGCCAGCAGCCCGCTCCGAGGTGGGGTCGGAAACACTGAAGCTTTCTTT. Translated: CASSPLRGGVGNTEAFF. The chain joins TRBV6-2 or TRBV6-3 to TRBJ1-1; D not certain. Germline CDR1 and CDR2: MNHEY and SVGEGT. There are 17 residues in the CDR3. With 6 bases removed from V and 2 bases from J, the gap between germline ends came to 22 bases.

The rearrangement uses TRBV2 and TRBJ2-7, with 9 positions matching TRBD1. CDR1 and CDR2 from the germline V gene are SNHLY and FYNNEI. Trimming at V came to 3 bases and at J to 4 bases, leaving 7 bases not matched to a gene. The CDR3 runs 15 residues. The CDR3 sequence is CASSEVGQGTYEQYF. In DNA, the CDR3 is TGTGCCAGCAGTGAGGTGGGACAGGGTACTTACGAGCAGTACTTC.

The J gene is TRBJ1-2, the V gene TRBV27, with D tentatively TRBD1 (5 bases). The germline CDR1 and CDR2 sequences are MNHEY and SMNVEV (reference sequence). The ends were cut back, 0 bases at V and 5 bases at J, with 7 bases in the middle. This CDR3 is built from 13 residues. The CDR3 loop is CASSLSWGYGYTF. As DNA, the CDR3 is TGTGCCAGCAGTTTATCCTGGGGGTATGGCTACACCTTC.

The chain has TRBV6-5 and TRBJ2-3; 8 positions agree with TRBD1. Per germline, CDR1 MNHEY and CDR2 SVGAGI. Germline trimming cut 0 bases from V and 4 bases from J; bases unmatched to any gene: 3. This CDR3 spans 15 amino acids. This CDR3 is CASSYSRQGSDTQYF. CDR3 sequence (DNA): TGTGCCAGCAGTTACTCGAGACAGGGGTCAGATACGCAGTATTTT.

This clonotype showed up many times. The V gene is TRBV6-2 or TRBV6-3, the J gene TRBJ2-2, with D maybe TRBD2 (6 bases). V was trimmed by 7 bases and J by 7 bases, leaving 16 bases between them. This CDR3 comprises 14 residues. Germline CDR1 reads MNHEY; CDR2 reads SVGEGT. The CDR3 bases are TGTGCCAGCACGGAACGAGCGGAGGGCGGGGAGCTGTTTTTT. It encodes CASTERAEGGELFF.

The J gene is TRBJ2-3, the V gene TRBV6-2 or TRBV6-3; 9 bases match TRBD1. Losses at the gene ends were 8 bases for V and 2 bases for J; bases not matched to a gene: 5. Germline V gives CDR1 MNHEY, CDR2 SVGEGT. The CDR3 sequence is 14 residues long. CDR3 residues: CASGQGLFTDTQYF. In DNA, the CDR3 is TGTGCCAGCGGACAGGGGCTTTTCACAGATACGCAGTATTTT.

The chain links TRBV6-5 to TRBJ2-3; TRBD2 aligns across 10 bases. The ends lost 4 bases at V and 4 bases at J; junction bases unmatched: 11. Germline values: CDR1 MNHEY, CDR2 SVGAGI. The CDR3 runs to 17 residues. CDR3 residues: CASSFIGAGGPSDTQYF. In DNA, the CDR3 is TGTGCCAGCAGTTTTATAGGAGCGGGGGGGCCGTCAGATACGCAGTATTTT.

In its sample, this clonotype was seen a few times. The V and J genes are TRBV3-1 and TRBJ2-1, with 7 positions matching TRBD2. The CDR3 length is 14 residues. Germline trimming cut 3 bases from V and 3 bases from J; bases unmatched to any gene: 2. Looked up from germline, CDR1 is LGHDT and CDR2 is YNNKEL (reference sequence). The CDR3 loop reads CASSHSSGYNEQFF. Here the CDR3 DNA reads TGTGCCAGCAGCCATTCTAGCGGCTACAATGAGCAGTTCTTC.